This TCR beta chain was identified in a study of radiotherapy plus CTLA-4 blockade in lung cancer. Focal radiation and CTLA-4 blockade (ipilimumab) were tested in chemo-refractory metastatic non-small-cell lung cancer patients. Method: immunoSEQ multiplex PCR; TCRdb's copy keeps in-frame clones and lacks some. Of roughly 97,000 clones listed, around 74% are singletons. Trimming left V 2 bases short and J 0 bases short, with 8 bases between. The CDR3 is 14 residues long. Germline V gene lookup returns CDR1 MNHEY and CDR2 SMNVEV (reference sequence). The starting material was peripheral blood, obtained from a patient treated with radiotherapy plus ipilimumab. The TCR originated in a human donor with non-small cell lung cancer who had a partial response to radiotherapy plus ipilimumab. Some clones in this sample may be carry-over from other donors' samples. The chain couples TRBV27 to TRBJ2-7; no definite D call. The CDR3, as DNA: TGTGCCAGCAGTTTACGGCCAGGCTCCTACGAGCAGTACTTC. Translated, it gives CASSLRPGSYEQYF.